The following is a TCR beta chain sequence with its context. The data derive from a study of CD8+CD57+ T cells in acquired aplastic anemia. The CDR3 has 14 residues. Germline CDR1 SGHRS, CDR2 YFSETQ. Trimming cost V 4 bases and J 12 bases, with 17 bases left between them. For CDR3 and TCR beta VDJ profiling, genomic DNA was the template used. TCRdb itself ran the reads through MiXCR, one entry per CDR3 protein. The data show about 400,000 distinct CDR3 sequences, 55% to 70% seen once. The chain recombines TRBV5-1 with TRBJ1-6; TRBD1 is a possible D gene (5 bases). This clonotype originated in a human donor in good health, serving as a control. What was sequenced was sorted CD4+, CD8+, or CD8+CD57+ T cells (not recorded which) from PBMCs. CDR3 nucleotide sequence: TGCGCCAGCAGCACTAGCGGGGGTGCCGGACCCCTCCACTTT. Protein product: CASSTSGGAGPLHF.